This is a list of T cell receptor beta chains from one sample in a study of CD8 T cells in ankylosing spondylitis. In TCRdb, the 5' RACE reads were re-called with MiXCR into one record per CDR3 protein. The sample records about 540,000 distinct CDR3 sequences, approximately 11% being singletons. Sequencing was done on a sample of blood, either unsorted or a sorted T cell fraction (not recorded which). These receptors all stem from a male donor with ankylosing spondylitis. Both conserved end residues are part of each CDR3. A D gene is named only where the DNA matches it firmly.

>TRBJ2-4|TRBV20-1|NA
CSARETRENIQYF
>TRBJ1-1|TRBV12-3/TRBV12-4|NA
CASSFGGPGTEAFF
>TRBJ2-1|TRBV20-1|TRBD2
CSARALSGAYNEQFF
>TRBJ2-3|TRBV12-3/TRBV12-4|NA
CASSKSGSTDTQYF
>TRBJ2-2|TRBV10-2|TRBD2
CASRGLAENTGELFF
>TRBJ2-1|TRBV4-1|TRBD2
CASSQQGAGGRNEQFF
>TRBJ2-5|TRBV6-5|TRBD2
CASSYGGGGETQYF
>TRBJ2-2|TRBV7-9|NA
CASSILTVNTGELFF
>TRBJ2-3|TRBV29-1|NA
CSVAQGLADTQYF
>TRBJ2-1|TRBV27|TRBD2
CASSLSRGTSGSNEQFF
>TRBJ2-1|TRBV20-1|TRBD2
CSATFSGSPHNEQFF
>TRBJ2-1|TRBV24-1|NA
CATSDPPDSQEFF
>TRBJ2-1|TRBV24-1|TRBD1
CATSDHGTGTYNEQFF
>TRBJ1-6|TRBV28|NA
CASSSPGYNNSPLHF
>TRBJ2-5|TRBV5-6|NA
CASSAKGTLASETQYF
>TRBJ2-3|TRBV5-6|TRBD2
CASSLGIQREWSDTQYF